The source of this TCR beta chain is a study of neoadjuvant anti-PD-1 for oral cavity cancer. The length of the CDR3 is 15 residues. Germline CDR1 SNHLY, CDR2 FYNNEI. Trimming removed 5 bases at V and 0 bases at J, with 11 bases between. Blood libraries mostly used around 0.45 ug genomic DNA, six replicates each. The repertoire was sequenced with immunoSEQ multiplex PCR; TCRdb's copy has only in-frame clones and lacks some. The sample consists of over 60,000 clones, roughly nine tenths of them appearing once. Time point defined: after neoadjuvant nivolumab, at surgical resection. This specimen consisted of PBMCs, obtained after nivolumab (anti-PD-1) treatment. The source of this sequence is a person aged 35-80 years with oral cavity squamous cell carcinoma. The gene calls are TRBV2 and TRBJ1-5; weak D call: TRBD1 (5 bases). In nucleotides, the CDR3 is TGTGCCAGCAGTACTGACAGAACTAGCAATCAGCCCCAGCATTTT. Protein: CASSTDRTSNQPQHF.